Detailed here is one T cell receptor beta chain. The antigen is unknown. These data are taken from a study of OX40 agonist ivuxolimab in advanced cancers. Germline V lookup: CDR1 MDHEN, CDR2 SYDVKM. The CDR3 sequence is 10 residues long. V lost 10 bases and J lost 1, with 5 bases in between. The assay was immunoSEQ multiplex PCR, and TCRdb's table has in-frame clones only and misses some. This table holds about 38,000 clones, 80% to 90% found once. Points from the study as a whole: A proportion of nonresponders additionally exhibited low normalized T-cell clonal expansion.

The J gene is TRBJ2-7, the V gene TRBV28; no definite D call. Sequencing was performed on CD4+ or CD8+ T cells sorted from blood, taken in a trial of the OX40 agonist ivuxolimab. This TCR derives from an adult with an advanced solid tumor such as melanoma, head and neck, liver or kidney cancer. The CDR3: CATASYEQYF. CDR3 sequence (DNA): TGTGCCACGGCGTCCTACGAGCAGTACTTC.